The source of this TCR beta chain is a study of T cell responses to AZD1222 COVID-19 vaccine listed by TCRdb under 2021. Concerning the study at large: A total of approximately 250 trial participants underwent TCR sequencing, of whom about 200 had received two doses of AZD1222 and approximately 25 had received two doses of the MenACWY control vaccine. Trial participants were enrolled into age subgroups of 18-55, 56-69 and 70-plus years, which contained about 150, 28 and 57 TCR-sequenced participants, respectively. Overall study outcomes, separate from this receptor: In the small 56-69-year group, the increase in depth fell short of significance, most likely because of low power. The whole spike protein was spanned by vaccine-associated CD4 TCRs, and dominant responses were seen in regions 160-218 and 743-854. Spike-specific TCR breadth and depth rose significantly after two AZD1222 doses compared with day 0 and with MenACWY recipients. Epitopes outside the regions mutated in the B.1.351 and B.1.1.7 variants were reportedly recognized by nearly half of the unique spike-specific TCRs. Participants were mostly white British, with more females than males. The authors suggested clonal diversity may have been underestimated. Because no day 14 peak-response samples were available, repertoires were characterized only after the peak T cell response. Conclusions about previously exposed vaccinees are limited because only 6 or 7 AZD1222 recipients were SARS-CoV-2 seropositive at baseline.

The sample holds one count of this clone. This clone's antigen is unknown. Per-nucleotide qualities are absent, and no much larger clonotype sits a single base away. The CDR3 regions of human TCRbeta chains were analyzed by immunosequencing. The published analysis was carried out like this. TCRs in the repertoires were compared against a reference library of SARS-CoV-2-specific TCRs that had been generated with the MIRA antigen-specificity platform. Breadth was defined as the fraction of unique TCRs that were SARS-CoV-2-associated, and depth was defined as the fraction of total T cells that were SARS-CoV-2-associated. Each spike-specific TCR was assigned to its reactive spike region and to a CD4 or CD8 class using the MIRA data. Log10-transformed breadth and depth values were compared by one-way ANOVA with Sidak's multiple comparisons tests. TCRdb obtained this table from immuneACCESS and retained in-frame rearrangements with V and J assigned. These tables miss some clones; where compared with another copy, unresolved V genes account for less than half of the shortfall, and the remainder is unexplained. V, J and clone size are those of that table, while D and trimming were read from the DNA. In all, the sample holds 150,000 or so clones, and 85% to 95% of those were seen once. Approximately 5.5% of the sample belongs to the ten largest clones.

The time point label, read with the paper, signifies: about 28 days (+/-7) after the second vaccine dose. AZD1222 recipients whose second dose came at about 4 weeks and those whose second dose came at about 12 weeks were combined into one group, since spike-specific TCR depth and breadth did not differ between the two schedules. Vaccinee samples were obtained from the UK trials COV001 and COV002, which included a single-blind randomized controlled phase 2/3 trial of AZD1222 (ChAdOx1 nCoV-19) in healthy adults. Trial participant PBMC samples were collected at day 0 and day 28 after the second dose for TCRbeta chain sequencing. From the germline V gene (reference sequence), CDR1 is SEHNR and CDR2 is FQNEAQ. The CDR3 spans 12 residues, from the cysteine through the phenylalanine. Only CDR3 DNA is held: 36 bases, read in frame from base 1. Relative to germline, V is 5 bases shorter and J is 13 bases shorter, with 14 bases between their ends.

The starting material was peripheral blood, obtained 28 days after the second AZD1222 dose. This chain joins TRBV7-9 to TRBJ2-2; a tentative D match to TRBD1 spans 5 bases. This clonotype was obtained from an adult who received the AZD1222 COVID-19 vaccine. The CDR3 region: CASSLQGPRLFF. Read as DNA, the sequence is TGTGCCAGCAGCCTTCAGGGTCCCAGGCTGTTTTTT.